This T cell receptor beta chain was recovered during a study of CXCR3-negative and CXCR3-positive naive CD8 T cells. Overall study results and limits: Greater hydrophobicity was found in TRB CDR3s of CXCR3-positive naive cells than of CXCR3-negative naive cells. Memory CD8+ cells showed much lower diversity, while both naive subsets were comparably high.

Per germline, CDR1 SQVTM and CDR2 ANQGSEA. This CDR3 has 12 residues. The TRB libraries of cDNA were built by UMI-labeled 5' RACE. TCRdb reprocessed the 5' RACE reads, keeping one entry per CDR3 protein, no DNA. The table for this sample gives some 130,000 distinct CDR3 sequences. A word on this clonotype: Its antigen is unidentified.

Sequenced input: naive CXCR3- CD8+ T cells from blood. Subset specified: CD45RO-CCR7+CD27+CD95- naive CD8+ T cells lacking CXCR3 (TNR3-). The chain recombines TRBV29-1 with TRBJ2-3; the D gene TCRdb calls, TRBD1, cannot be checked with no DNA. This receptor was identified in a human donor in good health. Some clones in this sample may be carry-over from other donors' samples. This CDR3 is CSYRVNTDTQYF.